Presented here are 30 T cell receptor beta chains from one specimen sequenced in a study of T cells in Graves' hyperthyroidism and ophthalmopathy. Authors of the study amplified TCR beta CDR3 regions from RNA transcripts. Using the HTBI primer set, a first-round RT-PCR was run on the TCR CDR3. TCRdb re-derived calls from the multiplex PCR reads in MiXCR, one entry per CDR3 protein. The repertoire includes 450,000 to 650,000 distinct CDR3 sequences, roughly a sixth of them detected once, and roughly a sixth sits in the top ten. The sequencing input was blood. Every receptor here comes from a woman younger than 35 with Graves' ophthalmopathy.

The V gene is TRBV4-2, the J gene TRBJ2-5; 8 bases fit TRBD1. This CDR3 has 17 amino acids. After removal of 5 bases from V and 4 bases from J, the junction contained 15 bases not matched to a gene. The germline V gene encodes CDR1 LGHNA and CDR2 YNFKEQ. The CDR3 nucleotides are TGTGCCAGCAGCTACAATAATGGGCAGGGGGCTGGAGAGACCCAGTACTTC. As protein: CASSYNNGQGAGETQYF.

Notes on this clonotype: This may come from a read error, since a much larger clone is one base off. The J gene is TRBJ2-7, the V gene TRBV27, with 8 bases fitting TRBD1. CDR1 is MNHEY, CDR2 SMNVEV, per germline (reference sequence). The junction had 6 bases not matched to a gene; V was cut back by 2 bases and J by 6 bases. CDR3 length: 14 amino acids. The CDR3 region has the DNA TGTGCCAGCAGTTTAGATAGGACAGGGCGCGAGCAGTACTTC. Its protein product is CASSLDRTGREQYF.

This rearrangement joins TRBV6-1 to TRBJ2-7; D remains unclear. CDR1 is MNHNS and CDR2 is SASEGT in the germline V gene. V lost 5 bases, J lost 0 bases, and 14 bases lay in between. This CDR3 comprises 15 residues. In DNA, the CDR3 is TGTGCCAGCAGTTATCTTGGGCCTCTCTCCTACGAGCAGTACTTC. This sequence encodes CASSYLGPLSYEQYF.

With respect to this clonotype: This sequence may be a read error, since a much larger clone differs from it by one base. The J gene is TRBJ2-1, the V gene TRBV10-3; TRBD2 matches at 9 bases. The J call may be in error: the DNA end matches TRBJ2-7 better. CDR3 length: 14 amino acids. Germline V gene sequence: CDR1 ENHRY, CDR2 SYGVKD. The CDR3 spells CAIAKQRGDNEQYF. Written as DNA, the CDR3 is TGTGCCATCGCGAAACAGCGGGGGGACAATGAGCAGTACTTC.

The chain joins TRBV6-2 or TRBV6-3 to TRBJ2-3; D remains unclear. The V gene's germline CDR1 is MNHEY and CDR2 SVGEGT. This CDR3 has 14 amino acids. V shed 6 bases and J shed 2 bases, with 12 bases lying between them. The CDR3 reads CASRSGLPTDTQYF. DNA of the CDR3: TGTGCCAGCAGGTCCGGGCTACCCACAGATACGCAGTATTTT.

V and J are TRBV6-2 or TRBV6-3 and TRBJ1-1; 11 bases agree with TRBD1. This CDR3 has 15 residues. The trim removed 6 bases at V and 1 base at J, leaving 4 bases unmatched. Germline assignment: CDR1 MNHEY and CDR2 SVGEGT. The CDR3 here is CASRRTGGRNTEAFF. CDR3 DNA sequence: TGTGCCAGCAGGAGGACAGGGGGCCGGAACACTGAAGCTTTCTTT.

To note about this clonotype: An end of the junction differs from the germline gene, which may be a read error. The J gene is TRBJ1-1, the V gene TRBV5-6, with D uncertain. The CDR3 extends over 14 amino acids. Per the germline V gene, CDR1 is SGHDT and CDR2 is YYEEEE. The CDR3, as DNA: TGTGCCAGAAGCTTTCAGCAGCAGAACACTGAAGCTTTCTTT. It codes for CARSFQQQNTEAFF.

The V call is TRBV11-2, the J call TRBJ2-1; the D gene is possibly TRBD1 (5 bases). The ends were cut back, 1 base at V and 10 bases at J, with 17 bases in the middle. Germline lookup yields CDR1 SGHAT and CDR2 FQNNGV. The CDR3 runs to 15 residues. CDR3 DNA: TGTGCCAGCAGCTTAGTCCCCCGGACAAGTGGAGAGCAGTTCTTC. Its protein product is CASSLVPRTSGEQFF.

This clonotype has more than one count but fewer than ten. The V gene is TRBV6-1, the J gene TRBJ1-5, with a tentative D call TRBD1 (6 bases). Deletions cut 4 bases from V and 0 bases from J, with 13 bases between. This CDR3 region has 16 residues. Germline V lookup: CDR1 MNHNS, CDR2 SASEGT. The CDR3 sequence is CASSVFQQGSNQPQHF. The CDR3 DNA sequence: TGTGCCAGCAGTGTATTCCAACAGGGTAGCAATCAGCCCCAGCATTTT.

A single count supports this clonotype. A much larger clone lies a single base off, so this may be a read error. V usage is TRBV6-2 or TRBV6-3 and J usage is TRBJ2-7; the D gene could be TRBD1 or TRBD2 (5 bases each). CDR3 length: 16 residues. Trimming stripped 2 bases from V and 3 bases from J, with 17 bases between. CDR1 is MNHEY, CDR2 SVGEGT, per germline. The CDR3 loop is CASSYPPCRDGYEQYF. The DNA for the CDR3 is TGTGCCAGCAGTTACCCACCCTGCAGGGACGGCTACGAGCAGTACTTC.

This clonotype appeared a few times. The chain recombines TRBV19 with TRBJ1-1; TRBD1 agrees at 7 bases. This CDR3 has 13 amino acids. The V gene's germline CDR1 is LNHDA and CDR2 SQIVND (reference sequence). Losses at the gene ends were 0 bases for V and 8 bases for J; bases not matched to a gene: 3. The CDR3 region has the DNA TGTGCCAGTAGTATAGACCGACAGGGAGAAGCTTTCTTT. Translating it yields CASSIDRQGEAFF.

This clonotype occurred many times. CDR3 loop: CASSPPDVHNNSPLHF. In DNA form, the CDR3 reads TGTGCCAGCAGTCCCCCCGACGTGCACAATAATTCACCCCTCCACTTT. J is TRBJ1-6 and V is TRBV28; D gene uncertain. V shed 5 bases and J shed 5 bases, with 16 bases lying between them. The CDR3 contains 16 residues. Per the germline V gene, CDR1 is MDHEN and CDR2 is SYDVKM.

This clonotype showed up many times. The gene calls are TRBV5-1 and TRBJ1-1; D might be TRBD1 (6 bases). The CDR3 runs to 15 residues. Germline values: CDR1 SGHRS, CDR2 YFSETQ. Trimming removed 3 bases from V and 0 bases from J, with 12 bases in between. The CDR3 reads CASSSQGHLNTEAFF. CDR3 nucleotides: TGCGCCAGCAGCTCGCAGGGACACCTGAACACTGAAGCTTTCTTT.

This clonotype was observed a few times. The genes are TRBV9 and TRBJ2-7; 10 bases match TRBD2. Germline trimming cut 1 base from V and 2 bases from J; bases unmatched to any gene: 3. The CDR3 consists of 15 residues. The germline CDR1 and CDR2 sequences are SGDLS and YYNGEE. The chain's CDR3 is CASSVILAGTYEQYF. Here the CDR3 DNA reads TGTGCCAGCAGCGTAATACTAGCGGGAACCTACGAGCAGTACTTC.

This clonotype was observed at least ten times. The J gene is TRBJ2-1, the V gene TRBV7-2, with 10 bases identical to TRBD1. The CDR3 totals 18 residues. CDR1 and CDR2 from the germline V gene are SGHTA and FQGNSA. Trimming at V came to 0 bases and at J to 5 bases, leaving 10 bases not matched to a gene. CDR3 sequence: CASSLALSDRGPDNEQFF. In DNA, the CDR3 is TGTGCCAGCAGCTTAGCATTATCAGACAGGGGGCCTGACAATGAGCAGTTCTTC.

This sequence joins TRBV7-2 and TRBJ2-3, with a tentative D call TRBD2 (6 bases). Trimming shortened V by 2 bases and J by 0 bases, and 12 bases separated the two germline ends. Germline CDR1 and CDR2: SGHTA and FQGNSA. CDR3 size: 16 residues. The CDR3 DNA reads TGTGCCAGCAGCTTATGGCGGGACGGCAGCACAGATACGCAGTATTTT. Amino acids: CASSLWRDGSTDTQYF. The full variable domain, completed using reference TRBV7-2 and TRBJ2-3, is GAGVSQSPSNKVTEKGKDVELRCDPISGHTALYWYRQSLGQGLEFLIYFQGNSAPDKSGLPSDRFSAERTGGSVSTLTIQRTQQEDSAVYLCASSLWRDGSTDTQYFGPGTRLTVL.

This clonotype showed up many times. V usage is TRBV7-9 and J usage is TRBJ1-1, with D unresolved. Between the trimmed V and J ends, which lost 0 bases and 3 bases, there was a span of 14 bases. Germline V CDR1 and CDR2: SEHNR, FQNEAQ (reference sequence). This CDR3 has 16 amino acids. Here the CDR3 DNA reads TGTGCCAGCAGCTTAGCGCGAGGGCTCCCCGACACTGAAGCTTTCTTT. Amino acids: CASSLARGLPDTEAFF. The full variable domain, with the rest looked up from reference TRBV7-9 and TRBJ1-1, is DTGVSQNPRHKITKRGQNVTFRCDPISEHNRLYWYRQTLGQGPEFLTYFQNEAQLEKSRLLSDRFSAERPKGSFSTLEIQRTEQGDSAMYLCASSLARGLPDTEAFFGQGTRLTVV.

This clonotype was found many times. The chain has TRBV30 and TRBJ2-3, with D possibly TRBD1 on 5 matching bases. The germline V and J ends were trimmed by 3 bases and 2 bases, with 15 bases remaining between them. CDR3 length equals 15 residues. CDR1 and CDR2 from the germline V gene are GTSNPN and SVGIG (reference sequence). The CDR3 coding sequence is TGTGCCTGGAGAGGGGCCCGTACACCCACAGATACGCAGTATTTT. Its protein product is CAWRGARTPTDTQYF.

The chain employs TRBV6-1 and TRBJ1-6; weak D call: TRBD1 (5 bases). Between the trimmed V and J ends, which lost 5 bases and 5 bases, there was a span of 16 bases. The CDR3 sequence is 16 residues long. Per the germline V gene, CDR1 is MNHNS and CDR2 is SASEGT. DNA for the CDR3: TGTGCCAGCAGTTTAGTTCTGACAGCCGATAATTCACCCCTCCACTTT. Translation gives CASSLVLTADNSPLHF.

The genes are TRBV4-3 and TRBJ2-5; a possible D gene is TRBD2 (6 bases). The germline CDR1 and CDR2 sequences are LGHNA and YSLEER. Trimming removed 4 bases from V and 5 bases from J, with 17 bases in between. CDR3 length: 15 amino acids. The CDR3 nucleotides are TGCGCCAGCAGCCTTGGGACTTCGCCGGGGGAGACCCAGTACTTC. Protein: CASSLGTSPGETQYF.

This sequence joins TRBV5-1 and TRBJ2-1; 13 nucleotides line up with TRBD2. The CDR3 spans 16 residues. Germline-derived CDR1 and CDR2 are SGHRS and YFSETQ. V trimming: 1 base; J trimming: 7 bases; junction bases outside the gene matches: 5. The CDR3 reads CASSLRGTSGVNEQFF. CDR3 bases: TGCGCCAGCAGCTTGAGGGGGACTAGCGGGGTGAATGAGCAGTTCTTC.

The rearrangement links TRBV6-1 to TRBJ2-7; D is possibly TRBD1 (6 bases). The CDR3 is 17 residues long. The germline V gene has CDR1 MNHNS and CDR2 SASEGT. Trimming removed 4 bases from V and 0 bases from J, with 19 bases in between. The CDR3 reads CASSVPLSGDNSYEQYF. The CDR3 DNA follows: TGTGCCAGCAGTGTTCCATTGAGTGGGGACAACTCCTACGAGCAGTACTTC.

The V gene is TRBV9, the J gene TRBJ2-1; no definite D call. V shed 4 bases and J shed 3 bases, with 20 bases lying between them. This CDR3 comprises 17 residues. Germline V gene data show CDR1 as SGDLS and CDR2 as YYNGEE. In DNA, the CDR3 is TGTGCCAGCAGCCCAAATCATAGACCAAACCTCTACAATGAGCAGTTCTTC. This codes for CASSPNHRPNLYNEQFF.

The chain uses TRBV5-1 and TRBJ1-2, with a weak D call TRBD1 (5 bases). The length of the CDR3 is 13 residues. V lost 4 bases, J lost 2 bases, and 9 bases lay in between. Germline-derived CDR1 and CDR2 are SGHRS and YFSETQ. The CDR3 sequence: CASSPGGNYGYTF. The CDR3 nucleotides read TGCGCCAGCAGCCCGGGGGGGAACTATGGCTACACCTTC.

This clonotype occurred a few times. This chain uses TRBV10-3 with TRBJ2-2, with D perhaps matching TRBD1 (6 bases). CDR1 and CDR2 from the germline V gene are ENHRY and SYGVKD. The CDR3 is 16 residues long. With 2 bases removed from V and 2 bases from J, the gap between germline ends came to 12 bases. The CDR3 is CAISEPTGLNTGELFF. The CDR3 coding sequence is TGTGCCATCAGTGAGCCGACAGGACTCAACACCGGGGAGCTGTTTTTT.

This clonotype turned up a few times. CDR3 loop: CSAPQGIESPLHF. CDR3 coding DNA: TGCAGTGCCCCACAGGGAATTGAGTCACCCCTCCACTTT. This sequence joins TRBV20-1 and TRBJ1-6; possibly TRBD1 for D (6 bases). CDR3 size: 13 residues. Germline loops: CDR1 DFQATT, CDR2 SNEGSKA (reference sequence). The ends were cut back, 6 bases at V and 10 bases at J, with 16 bases in the middle.

This clonotype was seen at least ten times. This sequence joins TRBV9 and TRBJ1-1; D remains unclear. Trimming shortened V by 0 bases and J by 8 bases, and 14 bases separated the two germline ends. Looked up from germline, CDR1 is SGDLS and CDR2 is YYNGEE. The CDR3 length is 14 residues. In DNA, the CDR3 is TGTGCCAGCAGCGTAGGGGCCCAATCCCCCGAAGCTTTCTTT. Translated: CASSVGAQSPEAFF.

This clonotype was detected many times. This rearrangement joins TRBV5-1 to TRBJ1-1, with D possibly TRBD1 on 5 matching bases. The CDR3 sequence is 15 residues long. The V end was cut by 1 base, the J end by 2 bases, with 12 bases between. The germline gives CDR1 SGHRS, CDR2 YFSETQ. CDR3 protein: CASSLQTGGNTEAFF. CDR3 nucleotide sequence: TGCGCCAGCAGCTTGCAGACGGGGGGTAACACTGAAGCTTTCTTT.

This clonotype was counted ten times or more. J is TRBJ1-1 and V is TRBV11-2, with D possibly being TRBD1 (6 bases). CDR3 size: 14 residues. Germline CDR1 and CDR2: SGHAT and FQNNGV. Trimming stripped 2 bases from V and 3 bases from J, with 10 bases between. The CDR3 here is CASSLRGGYTEAFF. CDR3 bases: TGTGCCAGCAGCTTACGAGGGGGGTACACTGAAGCTTTCTTT. Combining the CDR3 with reference TRBV11-2 and TRBJ1-1 gives the whole variable domain EAGVAQSPRYKIIEKRQSVAFWCNPISGHATLYWYQQILGQGPKLLIQFQNNGVVDDSQLPKDRFSAERLKGVDSTLKIQPAKLEDSAVYLCASSLRGGYTEAFFGQGTRLTVV.

This clonotype was recorded at least ten times. This sequence joins TRBV27 and TRBJ1-1, with D perhaps TRBD1 (6 bases). CDR3 length equals 15 residues. Germline-derived CDR1 and CDR2 are MNHEY and SMNVEV (reference sequence). V was shortened by 0 bases and J by 4 bases, with 12 bases between the two germline ends. The CDR3: CASSLSPTGTTEAFF. The DNA for the CDR3 is TGTGCCAGCAGTTTATCCCCTACAGGGACCACTGAAGCTTTCTTT.